Presented here are 27 T cell receptor beta chains from one specimen sequenced in a study of CD8+ T cells in alopecia areata (dated 2018 in TCRdb). Reading the label with the study, this specimen's treatment or condition is: oral pan-JAK inhibitor, 5-10 mg twice daily. Receptor amplification or capture employed the immunoSEQ multiplex PCR assay. For TCR sequencing, RNA was extracted from every sample and reverse transcribed into cDNA to serve as template. TCRdb took this table from immuneACCESS and kept in-frame rearrangements with V and J called. Such tables lack part of the clones; where checked against another copy, unresolved V genes explain under half of the gap, and the rest is unexplained. The sample table lists roughly 200,000 clones, 40% to 55% of them with a count of one. The top ten clonotypes cover 2% to 3% of the sample. The source was CD4+ T cells sorted from blood, collected at roughly week 38, from a patient treated with tofacitinib. The receptor set was obtained from a human donor with alopecia areata.

This clone was counted only a few times. This chain connects TRBV28 to TRBJ2-5; 10 bases match TRBD2. The CDR3 is 16 residues long. With V trimmed by 5 bases and J by 0 bases, 6 bases remained unmatched. CDR1 is MDHEN, CDR2 SYDVKM, per germline. The CDR3 DNA reads as TGTGCCAGCAGTCCACAGACTAGCGGGTACCAAGAGACCCAGTACTTC. Its translation: CASSPQTSGYQETQYF.

Note on this clone: Distinct nucleotide sequences in the sample also encode this CDR3. This chain joins TRBV18 and TRBJ2-3; D not certain. Germline CDR1 is KGHSH and CDR2 is LQKENI. The CDR3 runs to 12 residues. Trimming removed 4 bases from V and 2 bases from J, with 4 bases in between. DNA for the CDR3: TGTGCCAGCTCACGTGCCACAGATACGCAGTATTTT. Encoded protein: CASSRATDTQYF.

The J gene is TRBJ1-1, the V gene TRBV29-1; 9 bases map to TRBD1. CDR3 length: 13 residues. V dropped 5 bases and J dropped 5; count of bases not matched to a gene: 6. Looked up from germline, CDR1 is SQVTM and CDR2 is ANQGSEA. The CDR3 protein is CSVNRGRGTEAFF. Here the CDR3 DNA reads TGCAGCGTTAACAGGGGGCGTGGGACTGAAGCTTTCTTT.

The genes are TRBV10-3 and TRBJ1-1; D may be TRBD1 (5 bases). CDR1 is ENHRY, CDR2 SYGVKD, per germline. There are 15 residues in the CDR3. Trimming took 7 bases from V and 4 from J, leaving 19 bases between them. The CDR3 loop reads CAITERGTSGTEAFF. The CDR3 region has the DNA TGTGCCATCACTGAAAGGGGAACCTCGGGCACTGAAGCTTTCTTT.

This clone was counted between two and nine times. The CDR3 region has the DNA TGTGCCATCAGCGGAACAAATCAGCCCCAGCATTTT. Residues: CAISGTNQPQHF. V gene TRBV10-3 combines with J gene TRBJ1-5; no reliable D call. The CDR3 totals 12 residues. The V and J ends lost 6 bases and 4 bases respectively, with 7 bases between them. The germline V gene has CDR1 ENHRY and CDR2 SYGVKD.

The chain joins TRBV30 to TRBJ2-7; 14 bases map to TRBD2. The junction had 7 bases not matched to a gene; V was cut back by 0 bases and J by 6 bases. Germline loops: CDR1 GTSNPN, CDR2 SVGIG (reference sequence). The CDR3 runs 16 residues. The CDR3 loop reads CAWSVRGLAGAGEQYF. The CDR3 DNA follows: TGTGCCTGGAGTGTACGGGGACTAGCGGGAGCCGGCGAGCAGTACTTC.

The V call is TRBV6-5, the J call TRBJ2-7, with unresolved D. Germline-derived CDR1 and CDR2 are MNHEY and SVGAGI. V lost 6 bases, J lost 3 bases, and 15 bases lay in between. The CDR3 is made up of 14 amino acids. The CDR3 protein is CASRPDGILYEQYF. DNA for the CDR3: TGTGCCAGCAGGCCCGATGGGATTCTCTACGAGCAGTACTTC.

The chain joins TRBV5-1 to TRBJ2-1; the match to TRBD2 covers 13 bases. This CDR3 spans 19 amino acids. Trimming removed 2 bases from V and 0 bases from J; junction bases left unmatched: 8. The V gene's germline CDR1 is SGHRS and CDR2 YFSETQ. CDR3 DNA sequence: TGCGCCAGCAGCTTACTGGGACTAGCGGGGACAAGCTCCTACAATGAGCAGTTCTTC. Its protein is CASSLLGLAGTSSYNEQFF. Full variable domain (missing parts from reference TRBV5-1 and TRBJ2-1): KAGVTQTPRYLIKTRGQQVTLSCSPISGHRSVSWYQQTPGQGLQFLFEYFSETQRNKGNFPGRFSGRQFSNSRSEMNVSTLELGDSALYLCASSLLGLAGTSSYNEQFFGPGTRLTVL.

The chain joins TRBV7-9 to TRBJ1-2; weak D call: TRBD1 (5 bases). The length of the CDR3 is 15 residues. V was trimmed by 2 bases and J by 4 bases, leaving 14 bases between them. The germline CDR1 and CDR2 sequences are SEHNR and FQNEAQ (reference sequence). The CDR3 loop reads CASSLSPGTAYGYTF. CDR3 in DNA: TGTGCCAGCAGCTTATCTCCCGGGACGGCCTATGGCTACACCTTC.

A few counts support this clone. This chain joins TRBV9 and TRBJ2-7; 10 bases fit TRBD1. CDR1 SGDLS and CDR2 YYNGEE come from the germline V gene. This CDR3 has 15 amino acids. V lost 2 bases and J lost 4; bases outside the gene matches: 6. CDR3: CASSVTGTGEYEQYF. For the CDR3, the DNA is TGTGCCAGCAGCGTTACCGGGACAGGGGAGTACGAGCAGTACTTC.

J is TRBJ2-1 and V is TRBV11-3, with 7 nucleotides matching TRBD2. This CDR3 is 15 amino acids long. Germline V CDR1 and CDR2: SGHNT, YENEEA. After removal of 5 bases from V and 3 bases from J, the junction contained 7 bases not matched to a gene. CDR3 in DNA: TGTGCCAGCAGCCGCTCTAGCGGCATCTACAATGAGCAGTTCTTC. Translating gives CASSRSSGIYNEQFF.

The chain has TRBV30 and TRBJ1-1; D is possibly TRBD1 (6 bases). Germline V CDR1 and CDR2: GTSNPN, SVGIG (reference sequence). The V end lost 8 bases, the J end lost 2 bases, and 9 bases lay between the germline ends. CDR3 length: 11 amino acids. The CDR3 protein is CARTENTEAFF. The CDR3 coding sequence is TGTGCCAGGACAGAAAACACTGAAGCTTTCTTT.

This chain joins TRBV10-3 and TRBJ2-1, with a possible D match to TRBD1 (6 bases). V lost 5 bases to trimming and J lost 7 bases, with 9 bases between them. The CDR3 extends over 12 amino acids. Germline V gene lookup returns CDR1 ENHRY and CDR2 SYGVKD. The CDR3: CAISKDRNEQFF. CDR3 nucleotides: TGTGCCATCAGTAAGGACAGAAATGAGCAGTTCTTC.

This chain uses TRBV2 with TRBJ2-5, with 7 bases identical to TRBD2. V lost 4 bases to trimming and J lost 5 bases; unmatched junction nucleotides: 7. There are 14 residues in the CDR3. CDR1 and CDR2 from the germline V gene are SNHLY and FYNNEI. CDR3 bases: TGTGCCAGCAGTGTAACGGGAGGAAAGGAGACCCAGTACTTC. As protein: CASSVTGGKETQYF.

The chain links TRBV4-3 to TRBJ2-3; D gene uncertain. V lost 1 base to trimming and J lost 2 bases, with 10 bases between them. The germline gives CDR1 LGHNA, CDR2 YSLEER. This CDR3 is built from 15 residues. Here the CDR3 reads CASSQAGGITDTQYF. In DNA form, the CDR3 reads TGCGCCAGCAGCCAAGCTGGCGGAATCACAGATACGCAGTATTTT.

This chain joins TRBV13 and TRBJ2-7, with D uncertain. Germline V lookup: CDR1 PRHDT, CDR2 FYEKMQ (reference sequence). V was pared by 8 bases and J by 4 bases, with 9 bases between. CDR3 length: 11 residues. Here the CDR3 DNA reads TGTGCCAGCGGTCTGGGGTACGAGCAGTACTTC. Translation: CASGLGYEQYF.

The chain uses TRBV7-9 and TRBJ2-2; D may be TRBD2 (6 bases). V lost 5 bases and J lost 4, with 14 bases in between. CDR1 SEHNR and CDR2 FQNEAQ come from the germline V gene (reference sequence). The CDR3 has 15 amino acids. The CDR3 here is CASSPSAGFTGELFF. DNA of the CDR3: TGTGCCAGCAGCCCCTCGGCGGGGTTCACCGGGGAGCTGTTTTTT.

This clone showed up just a few times. The chain employs TRBV25-1 and TRBJ2-7; D not resolved. The germline CDR1 and CDR2 sequences are MGHDK and SYGVNS. With 6 bases removed from V and 3 bases from J, the gap between germline ends came to 6 bases. The CDR3 has 11 residues. CDR3 nucleotide sequence: TGTGCCAGCAGAACCCACTACGAGCAGTACTTC. It yields the protein CASRTHYEQYF.

J is TRBJ1-1 and V is TRBV11-1; D is unresolved. Trimming stripped 8 bases from V and 5 bases from J, with 12 bases between. Looked up from germline, CDR1 is SGHAT and CDR2 is FQDESV (reference sequence). This CDR3 region has 12 residues. In DNA form, the CDR3 reads TGTGCCAGCTCCCCGTTGGGGACTGAAGCTTTCTTT. Protein sequence: CASSPLGTEAFF.

The chain carries TRBV29-1 and TRBJ2-1; 8 bases align to TRBD2. Germline V gene data show CDR1 as SQVTM and CDR2 as ANQGSEA. The CDR3 runs 16 residues. The V gene end was trimmed by 7 bases and the J gene end by 0 bases; junction bases not matched to a gene: 11. CDR3 region: CSAPKLAASSYNEQFF. DNA of the CDR3: TGCAGCGCACCAAAACTAGCGGCCAGCTCCTACAATGAGCAGTTCTTC.

This sequence joins TRBV5-1 and TRBJ2-7; D may be TRBD2 (6 bases). This CDR3 is 13 amino acids long. Trimming cost V 4 bases and J 3 bases, with 11 bases left between them. Germline V gene sequence: CDR1 SGHRS, CDR2 YFSETQ. CDR3 DNA sequence: TGCGCCAGCAGCCCGGTGGGAGGCTACGAGCAGTACTTC. This gives the protein CASSPVGGYEQYF.

CDR3 nucleotide sequence: TGCGCCAGCAGTAATTTGGAGACCCAGTACTTC. It codes for CASSNLETQYF. The chain employs TRBV5-1 and TRBJ2-5; D gene uncertain. The germline CDR1 and CDR2 sequences are SGHRS and YFSETQ. CDR3 size: 11 residues. Trimming removed 5 bases at V and 5 bases at J, with 7 bases between.

The rearrangement joins TRBV2 to TRBJ2-7, with 7 bases matching TRBD1. CDR1 and CDR2 (germline): SNHLY, FYNNEI. Trimming took 7 bases from V and 1 from J; bases not matched to a gene: 19. The CDR3 extends over 18 amino acids. The CDR3 is CASISQTLSGTESYEQYF. In DNA form, the CDR3 reads TGTGCCAGCATTTCCCAAACGTTGTCCGGGACAGAGTCCTACGAGCAGTACTTC.

This clone was counted a few times. This chain connects TRBV7-9 to TRBJ2-7; D gene unclear. Germline CDR1 reads SEHNR; CDR2 reads FQNEAQ (reference sequence). The ends were cut back, 7 bases at V and 6 bases at J, with 13 bases in the middle. The CDR3 spans 12 residues. The CDR3 region is CASTFGEAEQYF. The CDR3 bases are TGTGCCAGCACCTTTGGCGAGGCCGAGCAGTACTTC. The whole variable domain, remainder taken from reference TRBV7-9 and TRBJ2-7, is DTGVSQNPRHKITKRGQNVTFRCDPISEHNRLYWYRQTLGQGPEFLTYFQNEAQLEKSRLLSDRFSAERPKGSFSTLEIQRTEQGDSAMYLCASTFGEAEQYFGPGTRLTVT.

This clone was counted between two and nine times. The gene calls are TRBV18 and TRBJ2-5; D is possibly TRBD1 (6 bases). Germline CDR1 reads KGHSH; CDR2 reads LQKENI. The CDR3 is 16 residues long. Trimming took off 3 bases at V and 4 bases at J, with 18 bases between the two ends. CDR3 in amino acids: CASSPPSGQRRETQYF. The CDR3 DNA follows: TGTGCCAGCTCACCCCCCTCCGGACAGAGGAGAGAGACCCAGTACTTC.

As regards this clone: Its ends do not fully match the called genes, so a read error is possible. This chain links TRBV30 with TRBJ2-1; 13 bases match TRBD2. Germline V gives CDR1 GTSNPN, CDR2 SVGIG (reference sequence). The CDR3 consists of 17 residues. The CDR3 region is CARRGLAGAESYNEQFF. CDR3 bases: TGTGCCCGGAGAGGACTAGCGGGAGCCGAATCCTACAATGAGCAGTTCTTC.

This rearrangement joins TRBV5-1 to TRBJ1-1; tentatively, D is TRBD1 (5 bases). Trimming pared 3 bases from V and 5 bases from J, leaving 23 bases between. Germline lookup yields CDR1 SGHRS and CDR2 YFSETQ. This CDR3 comprises 17 residues. The CDR3 region has the DNA TGCGCCAGCAGCTGGCTTGGGACGCCTGAATCGATGACTGAAGCTTTCTTT. Translation gives CASSWLGTPESMTEAFF.